The 30 T cell receptor beta chains listed next were all sequenced from one sample in a study of cytomegalovirus exposure and HLA in healthy donors. PCR primers comprised 60 Vbeta and 13 Jbeta primers. The table came from immunoSEQ multiplex PCR; TCRdb's copy has only in-frame clones and leaves some out. The table lists under 250,000 clones, approximately 78% of them singletons. Input material: PBMCs. These receptors all come from a male donor in good health and CMV-seronegative.

The chain employs TRBV27 and TRBJ2-1; D possibly corresponds to TRBD2 (6 bases). Germline CDR1 MNHEY, CDR2 SMNVEV (reference sequence). Trimming removed 8 bases from V and 6 bases from J, with 14 bases in between. CDR3 size: 13 residues. CDR3 in DNA: TGTGCCAGCGGCCCCAGGACTACCAATGAGCAGTTCTTC. It translates to CASGPRTTNEQFF.

V gene TRBV11-3 combines with J gene TRBJ2-7, with D possibly matching TRBD1 (8 bases). Trimming left V 1 base short and J 3 bases short, with 13 bases between. The germline gives CDR1 SGHNT, CDR2 YENEEA. The length of the CDR3 is 15 residues. The CDR3 here is CASSLGQGRDYEQYF. The CDR3 DNA reads as TGTGCCAGCAGCTTAGGACAGGGGAGGGACTACGAGCAGTACTTC.

This chain uses TRBV30 with TRBJ1-2; D may be TRBD1 (5 bases). V lost 0 bases and J lost 7, with 9 bases in between. The CDR3 sequence is 12 residues long. Germline V CDR1 and CDR2: GTSNPN, SVGIG (reference sequence). The CDR3 DNA sequence: TGTGCCTGGAGTGTGTTCAGGGCTGGCTACACCTTC. Its protein product is CAWSVFRAGYTF.

The rearrangement links TRBV28 to TRBJ1-1; D remains ambiguous. The CDR3 runs to 13 residues. Germline V gives CDR1 MDHEN, CDR2 SYDVKM. V was cut by 6 bases and J by 1 base, with 9 bases left in between. The CDR3 is CASRLPGNTEAFF. CDR3 nucleotide sequence: TGTGCCAGCAGGTTGCCCGGGAACACTGAAGCTTTCTTT.

The CDR3 region is CASSSTGARAVNYGYTF. DNA of the CDR3: TGCGCCAGCAGCTCGACAGGGGCCCGGGCGGTTAACTATGGCTACACCTTC. The rearrangement joins TRBV4-1 to TRBJ1-2; 8 bases are a match to TRBD1. The J segment lost 1 base and the V segment lost 5 bases, leaving 12 bases of the junction unmatched. Germline V gene sequence: CDR1 MGHRA, CDR2 YSYEKL. The CDR3 totals 17 residues.

A single count supports this clone. This chain connects TRBV5-4 to TRBJ2-7; 9 bases align to TRBD1. Per germline, CDR1 SGHNT and CDR2 YYREEE (reference sequence). The CDR3 contains 15 residues. J was trimmed by 5 bases and V by 4 bases; bases with no gene match: 10. This chain's CDR3 is CASSLPGQGSDEQYF. DNA of the CDR3: TGTGCCAGCAGCCTTCCGGGACAGGGATCCGACGAGCAGTACTTC.

The V call is TRBV4-1, the J call TRBJ1-2, with D unresolved. V dropped 2 bases and J dropped 2 bases, with 6 bases sitting between them. CDR3 length: 13 residues. Per germline, CDR1 MGHRA and CDR2 YSYEKL. The CDR3 DNA reads as TGCGCCAGCAGCCAATCACAGAACTATGGCTACACCTTC. Translated: CASSQSQNYGYTF.

This clone has just a few counts. This sequence joins TRBV11-2 and TRBJ2-7, with 11 bases lining up with TRBD2. In germline, CDR1 is SGHAT, CDR2 FQNNGV. CDR3 length: 15 residues. The ends lost 5 bases at V and 5 bases at J; junction bases unmatched: 8. CDR3 amino acids: CASSTGLAASDEQYF. The DNA for the CDR3 is TGTGCCAGCAGCACGGGACTAGCGGCGTCTGACGAGCAGTACTTC.

This sequence joins TRBV29-1 and TRBJ2-1, with TRBD2 identical over 13 bases. The CDR3 totals 15 residues. CDR1 is SQVTM and CDR2 is ANQGSEA in the germline V gene. The V and J ends lost 6 bases and 7 bases, in that order; junction bases with no gene match: 9. The CDR3 nucleotides are TGCAGCGTCAAAGGGGGACTAGCGGGAAGGAATGAGCAGTTCTTC. It codes for CSVKGGLAGRNEQFF.

CDR3 sequence (DNA): TGTGCCAGCAGTCCCAGCACACGGGACAATGAGCAGTTCTTC. It is translated as CASSPSTRDNEQFF. The rearrangement joins TRBV7-3 to TRBJ2-1; no clear D. CDR1 SGHTA and CDR2 FQGTGA come from the germline V gene. Between the trimmed V and J ends, which lost 6 bases and 5 bases, there was a span of 14 bases. There are 14 residues in the CDR3.

This clone was seen a few times. The chain combines TRBV4-1 with TRBJ1-5, with D uncertain. This CDR3 is 13 amino acids long. CDR1 and CDR2 (germline): MGHRA, YSYEKL. Trimming took 1 base from V and 7 from J, leaving 8 bases between them. The DNA of the CDR3 is TGCGCCAGCAGCCAAGGTACATCCCAGCCCCAGCATTTT. Protein: CASSQGTSQPQHF.

The gene calls are TRBV9 and TRBJ2-1, with 8 bases that match TRBD2. The V gene end was trimmed by 2 bases and the J gene end by 7 bases; junction bases not matched to a gene: 11. The CDR3 runs 16 residues. Germline V gene data show CDR1 as SGDLS and CDR2 as YYNGEE. The DNA for the CDR3 is TGTGCCAGCAGCGTCGAAGCGGGGGTGGGGTTTAATGAGCAGTTCTTC. Amino acids: CASSVEAGVGFNEQFF.

The chain couples TRBV6-6 to TRBJ2-5, with D maybe TRBD1 (5 bases). V lost 6 bases, J lost 11 bases, and 19 bases lay in between. Germline V gives CDR1 MNHNY, CDR2 SVGAGI (reference sequence). The CDR3 sequence is 13 residues long. The CDR3 is CASRQDTLQEQYF. CDR3 DNA: TGTGCCAGCAGACAGGACACCCTACAGGAGCAGTACTTC.

The gene calls are TRBV6-5 and TRBJ2-1, with a possible D match to TRBD2 (5 bases). The CDR3 has 12 residues. Germline V gene data show CDR1 as MNHEY and CDR2 as SVGAGI. V was pared by 7 bases and J by 12 bases, with 16 bases between. This chain's CDR3 is CASISDSKRQFF. CDR3 nucleotides: TGTGCCAGCATCTCGGACTCCAAAAGGCAGTTCTTC.

In its sample, this clone was seen a few times. V usage is TRBV7-9 and J usage is TRBJ2-3; 11 bases match TRBD2. The length of the CDR3 is 15 residues. The ends lost 5 bases at V and 2 bases at J; junction bases unmatched: 3. Per germline, CDR1 SEHNR and CDR2 FQNEAQ (reference sequence). For the CDR3, the DNA is TGTGCCAGCAGCCTACTAGCGGGAGCCACAGATACGCAGTATTTT. Translation: CASSLLAGATDTQYF.

The V call is TRBV10-1, the J call TRBJ2-1, with D possibly TRBD2 on 6 matching bases. The V end was cut by 3 bases, the J end by 0 bases, with 12 bases between. This CDR3 region has 16 residues. The germline gives CDR1 WNHNN, CDR2 SYGVQD (reference sequence). In nucleotides, the CDR3 is TGCGCCAGCAGTGACCAGGAGGGCCTCTCCTACAATGAGCAGTTCTTC. It codes for CASSDQEGLSYNEQFF.

This chain uses TRBV27 with TRBJ1-3; D is unclear. Trimming removed 5 bases at V and 9 bases at J, with 14 bases between. CDR1 MNHEY and CDR2 SMNVEV come from the germline V gene (reference sequence). CDR3 length equals 13 residues. CDR3 protein: CASSPEGWGTIYF. CDR3 bases: TGTGCCAGCAGTCCAGAGGGTTGGGGCACCATATATTTT.

The chain recombines TRBV4-1 with TRBJ2-7; TRBD2 matches at 8 bases. J was trimmed by 0 bases and V by 3 bases; bases with no gene match: 4. The CDR3 length is 15 residues. Germline-derived CDR1 and CDR2 are MGHRA and YSYEKL. The CDR3 region has the DNA TGCGCCAGCAGCCAGTGGACTAGCCGCTCCTACGAGCAGTACTTC. Its translation is CASSQWTSRSYEQYF.

The V gene is TRBV4-2, the J gene TRBJ2-3; D is undetermined. Trimming stripped 1 base from V and 0 bases from J, with 8 bases between. Germline CDR1 LGHNA, CDR2 YNFKEQ. The length of the CDR3 is 15 residues. The CDR3 spells CASSQAPGSTDTQYF. The CDR3 bases are TGTGCCAGCAGCCAAGCCCCTGGCAGCACAGATACGCAGTATTTT.

The chain recombines TRBV2 with TRBJ2-4; 8 nucleotides align to TRBD2. Germline CDR1 and CDR2: SNHLY and FYNNEI. CDR3 length: 14 residues. V was pared by 4 bases and J by 7 bases, with 6 bases of the junction left unmatched. CDR3 nucleotide sequence: TGTGCCAGCAGTGCCACTAGCGGATTCAACATTCAGTACTTC. Translation gives CASSATSGFNIQYF.

The chain couples TRBV5-6 to TRBJ2-2; D is perhaps TRBD2 (5 bases). Germline-derived CDR1 and CDR2 are SGHDT and YYEEEE. Trimming shortened V by 4 bases and J by 8 bases, and 15 bases separated the two germline ends. The CDR3 has 14 amino acids. CDR3 residues: CASSPTLERGELFF. The CDR3 coding sequence is TGTGCCAGCAGCCCGACACTAGAACGGGGGGAGCTGTTTTTT. Variable domain in full (rest from reference TRBV5-6 and TRBJ2-2): DAGVTQSPTHLIKTRGQQVTLRCSPKSGHDTVSWYQQALGQGPQFIFQYYEEEERQRGNFPDRFSGHQFPNYSSELNVNALLLGDSALYLCASSPTLERGELFFGEGSRLTVL.

This chain connects TRBV4-2 to TRBJ2-7; TRBD1 matches 9 bases. Germline V gene lookup returns CDR1 LGHNA and CDR2 YNFKEQ. The V gene end was trimmed by 0 bases and the J gene end by 4 bases; junction bases not matched to a gene: 7. The CDR3 totals 16 residues. For the CDR3, the DNA is TGTGCCAGCAGCCAAGATATAACAGGGGGCATGTACGAGCAGTACTTC. Its protein is CASSQDITGGMYEQYF.

This clone was recorded a few times. The J gene is TRBJ2-7, the V gene TRBV5-1; no firm D call. Trimming cost V 3 bases and J 2 bases, with 3 bases left between them. Germline loops: CDR1 SGHRS, CDR2 YFSETQ. The CDR3 length is 11 residues. CDR3 sequence: CASSSTYEQYF. As DNA, the CDR3 is TGCGCCAGCAGCTCAACCTACGAGCAGTACTTC.

The V and J genes are TRBV5-1 and TRBJ2-3, with 8 bases matching TRBD1. The junction had 5 bases not matched to a gene; V was cut back by 1 base and J by 1 base. Looked up from germline, CDR1 is SGHRS and CDR2 is YFSETQ. CDR3 size: 16 residues. The CDR3 loop reads CASSLSPTGGTDTQYF. Here the CDR3 DNA reads TGCGCCAGCAGCTTGTCCCCGACAGGGGGCACAGATACGCAGTATTTT.

The rearrangement links TRBV9 to TRBJ2-7; 7 nucleotides match TRBD2. The CDR3 has 13 amino acids. Germline V gene lookup returns CDR1 SGDLS and CDR2 YYNGEE. J gave up 6 bases and V 0 bases, and 3 bases lay outside the gene matches. CDR3 bases: TGTGCCAGCAGCGTAGATCCTAGCGGCGAGCAGTACTTC. It codes for CASSVDPSGEQYF.

The V and J genes are TRBV4-2 and TRBJ2-7, with TRBD1 identical over 11 bases. This CDR3 is built from 18 residues. Germline CDR1 and CDR2: LGHNA and YNFKEQ. Germline trimming cut 2 bases from V and 4 bases from J; bases unmatched to any gene: 13. The CDR3 loop is CASSQRSSKGQGGYEQYF. The CDR3 bases are TGTGCCAGCAGCCAAAGGTCTAGCAAGGGACAGGGGGGTTACGAGCAGTACTTC.

This clone was seen only a few times. This chain uses TRBV30 with TRBJ2-1, with 8 bases that match TRBD1. This CDR3 has 19 amino acids. The trim removed 5 bases at V and 5 bases at J, leaving 23 bases unmatched. CDR1 and CDR2 from the germline V gene are GTSNPN and SVGIG (reference sequence). CDR3 loop: CAWGPSGQGSVVGNNEQFF. CDR3 nucleotide sequence: TGTGCCTGGGGACCATCAGGACAGGGAAGCGTAGTTGGGAACAATGAGCAGTTCTTC. Based on the CDR3 plus reference TRBV30 and TRBJ2-1, the full variable domain is SQTIHQWPATLVQPVGSPLSLECTVEGTSNPNLYWYRQAAGRGLQLLFYSVGIGQISSEVPQNLSASRPQDRQFILSSKKLLLSDSGFYLCAWGPSGQGSVVGNNEQFFGPGTRLTVL.

The J gene is TRBJ1-1, the V gene TRBV7-9; D might be TRBD1 (6 bases). Germline V lookup: CDR1 SEHNR, CDR2 FQNEAQ (reference sequence). This CDR3 has 15 residues. The germline V and J ends were trimmed by 1 base and 1 base, with 10 bases remaining between them. CDR3 sequence (DNA): TGTGCCAGCAGCTTAGTTGGGACACGGAACACTGAAGCTTTCTTT. It translates to CASSLVGTRNTEAFF.

This clone appeared once. The rearrangement links TRBV7-9 to TRBJ2-7; D is ambiguous. This CDR3 has 13 amino acids. CDR1 is SEHNR, CDR2 FQNEAQ, per germline (reference sequence). V was shortened by 5 bases and J by 3 bases, with 11 bases between the two germline ends. CDR3 in amino acids: CASSGYSLYEQYF. The DNA for the CDR3 is TGTGCCAGCAGCGGTTATAGCCTCTACGAGCAGTACTTC.

This clone came up a few times. The CDR3 loop reads CASSRAGLVLSYNEQFF. Here the CDR3 DNA reads TGCGCCAGCAGCCGGGCGGGGCTGGTACTCTCCTACAATGAGCAGTTCTTC. J is TRBJ2-1 and V is TRBV4-1; the D gene is possibly TRBD2 (6 bases). Germline CDR1 reads MGHRA; CDR2 reads YSYEKL. The CDR3 has 17 residues. Between the trimmed V and J ends, which lost 4 bases and 0 bases, there was a span of 16 bases.